This TCR beta chain came from a study of identical twins (dated by TCRdb to 2016 to 2017). Broadly, across the study: The study deep-sequenced TCR alpha and beta repertoires from monozygotic twins, unrelated adults of various ages and cord blood to test whether fetal clonotypes persist. To rule out contamination, replicate twin experiments were performed at different times with different library preparation protocols. General findings and caveats noted by the study authors: Fewer insertions were carried by abundant cord blood beta clonotypes, a similar but weaker trend appeared in young adult naive repertoires, and no such trend appeared in memory repertoires. The excess sharing between twins in beta out-of-frame sequences was weaker because fewer shared sequences reduced the signal-to-noise ratio. In monozygotic twins, out-of-frame TCR alpha sharing was systematically underestimated by recombination models, although the models agreed with sharing between unrelated individuals. Invariant T cells such as MAIT and iNKT could partly confound zero-insertion analyses, though diverse VJ usage argued against this for most clonotypes. Out-of-frame TCR alpha sequences shared between twins showed an excess of low generation-probability sequences compared with coincidental sharing between unrelated individuals. Because the same donors could not be followed over many years, the conclusions depended on cross-sectional statistical analysis.

A note on this clonotype: It lacks a known antigen. No base quality information exists; no much larger clone differs at one position.

Receptors were amplified or captured by 5' RACE. This sample was sequenced with an Illumina HiSeq 2000. Template switching added a universal primer binding site, and the final cDNA carried a unique molecular identifier that allowed TCR cDNA molecules to be counted accurately. Specific primers in the conserved constant-segment region were used to synthesize first-strand cDNA for TCR alpha and beta chains. To control for contamination, every cDNA library carried two barcodes: a SMART-Mk sample barcode plus Illumina barcodes. TruSeq adapter sequences and Illumina sample barcodes were added in two successive PCR steps. Sequencing of the TCR alpha and beta cDNA libraries was done on the Illumina HiSeq platform using custom primers. The paper's processing steps were these. MiGEC processed the raw reads to extract unique molecular identifiers, while MiXCR was used to determine the CDR3 positions. For each individual, recombination models were inferred using an EM algorithm with the repgenHMM and IGoR tools. Shared clonotype analysis was performed with the tcR package in R, normalizing sharing by the product of cloneset sizes. To study raw recombination without the effects of thymic and clonal selection, out-of-frame nonproductive sequences were analyzed. TCRdb trimmed the raw reads at Q25, called clones with MiXCR and kept productive beta chains. For every CDR3 protein sequence, its rows merge into one entry that carries the most common genes and DNA. For this entry, the V and J calls and clone size follow TCRdb and not the study's own pipeline. The table for this sample lists over 600,000 distinct CDR3 sequences; less than 25% of them were counted only once. 4.3% of the sample belongs to the ten largest clones.

Only healthy Caucasian donors were included. Three pairs of female monozygotic twins, all aged about 18 to 30 years, were included in the twin cohort. The RNA used for TCR libraries was isolated from peripheral blood mononuclear cells. Based on the germline V gene (reference sequence), the CDR1 and CDR2 sequences are DFQATT and SNEGSKA. Trimming at the junction amounts to 6 bases on V and 5 bases on J, and the germline ends lie 11 bases apart. The CDR3 measures 12 amino acids from cysteine to phenylalanine. The CDR3 DNA has 36 bases and is translated from base 1. Separately, the same data were catalogued under a study of T cells expressing NK-cell markers. The second source states: Three sorted T-cell subsets (CD3+CD56+NKG2C+, CD3+CD56+NKG2C- and CD3+CD56-NKG2C+) from fewer than 10 donors had their TCR beta-chain repertoires profiled. Seven of the eight sequenced donors were HCMV-seropositive and one was HCMV-seronegative. In several experiments an anti-gammadeltaTCR antibody was added to restrict sorting to alphabetaTCR-expressing T cells. In more than five donors, the dominant CD3+CD56+NKG2C+ clonotypes were found to rank among the top 10 CD8+ clonotypes and to make up roughly 1.0-7.5% of CD8+ T cells. Those dominant clonotypes were again the most abundant among CD3+CD56-NKG2C+ cells in several donors, at about 25-60.1%. It remained unclear whether the expanded NKG2C-expressing T cell clones were specific for HCMV antigens. The study sequenced eight donors, all healthy volunteers chosen at random: three men and five women. A commercial ELISA kit detecting HCMV-specific IgG in serum was used to determine HCMV serostatus. Bulk peripheral blood T-cell repertoires were additionally sequenced from unsorted PBMC for six donors. MIGEC handled demultiplexing of the reads and grouping by UMI, while MiTCR was used to assemble and quantify clonotypes. To exclude erroneous sequences, only TCR cDNA sequences supported by at least two reads were retained. The tcR package was used for downstream repertoire analysis, and clonotypes were matched between fractions using CDR3 nucleotide sequence together with V segment. VDJmatch was used to annotate antigen specificity against VDJdb, with one amino acid substitution in CDR3 permitted.

This clonotype was sampled from a woman aged 18-29 years in good health. The source material was PBMCs. The chain was built from TRBV20-1 and TRBJ1-5; TRBD1 is possibly the D segment (5 matching bases). The DNA sequence is as follows: TGCAGTGCCGGCGGGGGTGATCAGCCCCAGCATTTT. Its protein reads: CSAGGGDQPQHF.